Included here is one T cell receptor beta chain sequence, with context. Its antigen target is currently unknown. No quality values exist for individual bases; no much larger clone is one base distant. This entry comes from a study of blood T cell repertoires in COVID-19 (dated by TCRdb to the early 2020s). For the wider study: Samples from collaborators originated in the United States, Italy and Spain and spanned both the acute and convalescent phases of COVID-19. The material from the prospective study consisted of cDNA or gDNA derived from T cells, B-cell-depleted T cells, or PBMCs. Subjects who had been exposed to COVID-19, were actively infected with it, or had recovered from it provided the deeply sampled blood TCRbeta repertoires that made up the dataset. The repertoires were made available in a free public database intended to serve as a resource for research on the immune response to SARS-CoV-2. The samples were drawn from the first 160 participants of the ongoing ImmuneRACE study and from 950 to 1,500 subjects provided by 6 global collaborators. A de-identified subject ID, COVID-19 status, age in years and sex were almost always included in the sample metadata. Where HLA class I and class II types were available, the types were taken from metadata supplied by the sample provider, not from assay-based typing.

Participants in the prospective study were enrolled through a virtual design, were aged about 18 to 100 years, and lived in 24 United States geographic areas. In the prospective study, participants were assigned to cohorts based on the clinical history participants reported in a screening survey and a study questionnaire. In the prospective study, mobile phlebotomists collected whole blood, serum and a nasopharyngeal or oropharyngeal swab from each participant. Over a roughly 2-month period, participants in the prospective study had the option of providing additional blood draws and questionnaires. Before DNA extraction, prospective study blood samples were shipped either frozen or at room temperature. The germline V gene (reference sequence) yields LNHDA for CDR1 and SQIVND for CDR2. Measured from the cysteine to the phenylalanine, the CDR3 is 15 residues long. Kept here is only the CDR3 DNA, which spans 45 bases and is read in frame from base 1. Clipping removes 5 bases from V and 5 bases from J, with 11 as the unmatched junction base count.

Summary of the overall study and its limitations: The amount of clinical and demographic metadata varied by source and participant and was provided uncurated.

The immunoSEQ Assay, a bias-controlled multiplex PCR, was used to amplify TCRbeta CDR3 regions from genomic DNA. The study's processing was this. Nucleated cell counts per sample were estimated from amplification of reference gene primers within the assay. To quantify the absolute abundance of each unique TCRbeta CDR3 rearrangement, sequence reads were collapsed and filtered. For each sample, productive Simpson clonality was calculated by taking the square root of Simpson's diversity index across productive rearrangements. Sourced from immuneACCESS, this table was stored by TCRdb with only in-frame sequences that have V and J called. A share of the clones is absent; for the studies checked, an unresolved V gene accounts for under half, and the remainder has no known explanation. The V and J calls and clone size are taken from that table; D and trimming were inferred from the DNA. The sample data list almost 400,000 clones, and 70% to 90% of these were observed just once. Around 0.95% of the sample belongs to the ten largest clones.

The sequence was obtained from a woman in her 30s with acute COVID-19. Sequencing was performed on PBMCs or T cells enriched from blood (not recorded which). The V gene is TRBV19 and the J gene is TRBJ2-7; 8 nucleotides in the junction match TRBD2. The CDR3 has the sequence CASSPPRAGGDEQYF. The nucleotide sequence reads as follows: TGTGCCAGTAGTCCCCCCCGGGCGGGGGGAGACGAGCAGTACTTC.